The clone carrying this T cell receptor (beta chain) appeared many times. These data belong to a study of regulatory T cells in long-lasting Graves disease. As for the study in general: Freshly diagnosed Graves' patients had used antithyroid drugs for under 3 months.

CDR3 regions were amplified by Arm-PCR using iRepertoire HTBI primers to build TCR beta libraries. TCRdb ran MiXCR on the multiplex PCR reads and lists one entry per CDR3 protein. The data hold some 410,000 distinct CDR3 sequences, with about 17% observed a single time. The CDR3 is 13 amino acids. From germline, CDR1 is WSHSY and CDR2 SAAADI. With V trimmed by 4 bases and J by 8 bases, 4 bases remained unmatched. This sample's time point: newly diagnosed GD, antithyroid drugs for less than 3 months. PBMC-derived RNA was used for the TCR library. These same records also appear under a second study, on T cells in Graves' hyperthyroidism and ophthalmopathy. That publication notes: The primer set for the first-round RT-PCR of the TCR CDR3 was HTBI. Most expanded thyroid clonotypes above 0.001 recurred in blood.

This material consisted of peripheral blood mononuclear cells (PBMCs), taken at new diagnosis, from a patient treated with antithyroid drugs. The sequence derives from a woman in her 30s with Graves disease. The J gene is TRBJ2-1, the V gene TRBV10-2, with 8 positions matching TRBD1. Here the CDR3 reads CASSAYRGYEQFF. The CDR3 DNA reads TGCGCCAGCAGTGCGTACAGGGGGTATGAGCAGTTCTTC.